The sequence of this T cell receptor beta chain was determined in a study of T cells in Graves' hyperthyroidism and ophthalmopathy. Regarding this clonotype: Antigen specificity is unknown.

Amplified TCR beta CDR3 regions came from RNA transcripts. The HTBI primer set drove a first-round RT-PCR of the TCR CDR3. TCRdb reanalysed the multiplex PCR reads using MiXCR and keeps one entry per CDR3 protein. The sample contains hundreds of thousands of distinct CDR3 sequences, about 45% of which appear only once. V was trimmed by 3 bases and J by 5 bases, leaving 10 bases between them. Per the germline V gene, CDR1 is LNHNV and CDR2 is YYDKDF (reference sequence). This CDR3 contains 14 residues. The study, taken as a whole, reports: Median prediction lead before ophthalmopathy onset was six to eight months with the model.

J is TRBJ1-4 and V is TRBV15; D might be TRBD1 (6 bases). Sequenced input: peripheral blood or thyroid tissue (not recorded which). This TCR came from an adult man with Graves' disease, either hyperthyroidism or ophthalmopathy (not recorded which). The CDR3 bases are TGTGCCACCAGCAGCGGGGGGGCCAATGAAAAACTGTTTTTT. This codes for CATSSGGANEKLFF.